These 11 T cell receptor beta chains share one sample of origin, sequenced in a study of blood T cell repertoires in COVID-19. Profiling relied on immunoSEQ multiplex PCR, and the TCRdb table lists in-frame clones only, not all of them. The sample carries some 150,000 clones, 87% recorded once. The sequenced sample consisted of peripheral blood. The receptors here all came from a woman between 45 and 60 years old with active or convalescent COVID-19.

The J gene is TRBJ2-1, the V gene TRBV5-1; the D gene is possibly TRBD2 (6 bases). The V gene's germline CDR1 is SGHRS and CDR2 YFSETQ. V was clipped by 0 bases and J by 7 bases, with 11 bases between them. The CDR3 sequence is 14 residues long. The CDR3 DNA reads TGCGCCAGCAGCTTGGGCAAGGCGGGGAATGAGCAGTTCTTC. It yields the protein CASSLGKAGNEQFF.

The CDR3 nucleotides read TGTGCCAGCAGCTTGGTGGCCAGAGGCGCTTACGAGCAGTACTTC. Its translation: CASSLVARGAYEQYF. The chain recombines TRBV5-5 with TRBJ2-7, with D unclear. The V end was cut by 0 bases, the J end by 4 bases, with 14 bases between. Germline V gives CDR1 SGHKS, CDR2 YYEKEE (reference sequence). This CDR3 spans 15 amino acids.

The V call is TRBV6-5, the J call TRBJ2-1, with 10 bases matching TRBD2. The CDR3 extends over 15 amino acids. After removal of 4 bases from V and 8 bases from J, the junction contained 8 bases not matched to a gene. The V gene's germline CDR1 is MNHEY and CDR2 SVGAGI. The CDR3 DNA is TGTGCCAGCAGTTTCTTAGCGGGGGGCGTGGATGAGCAGTTCTTC. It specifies CASSFLAGGVDEQFF.

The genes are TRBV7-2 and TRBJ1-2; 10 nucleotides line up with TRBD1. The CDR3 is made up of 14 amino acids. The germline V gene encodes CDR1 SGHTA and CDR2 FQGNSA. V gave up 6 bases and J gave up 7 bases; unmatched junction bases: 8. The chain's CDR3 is CASRPGQGGGGYTF. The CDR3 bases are TGTGCCAGCAGACCCGGACAGGGGGGCGGTGGCTACACCTTC. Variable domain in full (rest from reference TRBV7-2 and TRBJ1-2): GAGVSQSPSNKVTEKGKDVELRCDPISGHTALYWYRQSLGQGLEFLIYFQGNSAPDKSGLPSDRFSAERTGGSVSTLTIQRTQQEDSAVYLCASRPGQGGGGYTFGSGTRLTVV.

The CDR3 DNA sequence: TGTGCCAGCAGCTCGACTACATCAAACTACAATGAGCAGTTCTTC. Its translation is CASSSTTSNYNEQFF. The V and J genes are TRBV5-4 and TRBJ2-1, with D possibly being TRBD2 (5 bases). Germline V gene data show CDR1 as SGHNT and CDR2 as YYREEE (reference sequence). The germline V and J ends were trimmed by 3 bases and 3 bases, with 13 bases remaining between them. The CDR3 is 15 residues long. Complete variable domain (other parts from reference TRBV5-4 and TRBJ2-1): ETGVTQSPTHLIKTRGQQVTLRCSSQSGHNTVSWYQQALGQGPQFIFQYYREEENGRGNFPPRFSGLQFPNYSSELNVNALELDDSALYLCASSSTTSNYNEQFFGPGTRLTVL.

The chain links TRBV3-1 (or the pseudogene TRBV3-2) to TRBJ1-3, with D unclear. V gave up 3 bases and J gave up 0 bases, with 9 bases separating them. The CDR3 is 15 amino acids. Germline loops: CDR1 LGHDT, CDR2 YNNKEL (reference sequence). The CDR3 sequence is CASSQLRGSGNTIYF. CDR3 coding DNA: TGTGCCAGCAGCCAGTTGCGGGGCTCTGGAAACACCATATATTTT.

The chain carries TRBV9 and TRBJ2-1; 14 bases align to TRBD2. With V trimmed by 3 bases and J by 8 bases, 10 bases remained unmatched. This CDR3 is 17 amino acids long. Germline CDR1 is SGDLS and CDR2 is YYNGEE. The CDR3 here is CASSESSGLAGVYEQFF. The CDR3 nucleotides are TGTGCCAGCAGCGAATCCTCGGGACTAGCGGGGGTGTATGAGCAGTTCTTC. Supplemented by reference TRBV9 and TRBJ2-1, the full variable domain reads DSGVTQTPKHLITATGQRVTLRCSPRSGDLSVYWYQQSLDQGLQFLIQYYNGEERAKGNILERFSAQQFPDLHSELNLSSLELGDSALYFCASSESSGLAGVYEQFFGPGTRLTVL.

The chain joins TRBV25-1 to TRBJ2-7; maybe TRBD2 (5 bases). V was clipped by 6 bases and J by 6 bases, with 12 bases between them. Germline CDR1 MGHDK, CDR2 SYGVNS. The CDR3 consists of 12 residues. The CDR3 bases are TGTGCCAGCAGAGAGGTTCGGGGCGAGCAGTACTTC. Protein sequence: CASREVRGEQYF.

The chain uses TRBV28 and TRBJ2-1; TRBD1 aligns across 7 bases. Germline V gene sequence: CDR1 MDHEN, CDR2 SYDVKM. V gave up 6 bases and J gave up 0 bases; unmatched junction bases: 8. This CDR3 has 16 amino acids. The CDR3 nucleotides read TGTGCCAGCAGCCTATCATCAGGGGGCTCCTACAATGAGCAGTTCTTC. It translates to CASSLSSGGSYNEQFF.

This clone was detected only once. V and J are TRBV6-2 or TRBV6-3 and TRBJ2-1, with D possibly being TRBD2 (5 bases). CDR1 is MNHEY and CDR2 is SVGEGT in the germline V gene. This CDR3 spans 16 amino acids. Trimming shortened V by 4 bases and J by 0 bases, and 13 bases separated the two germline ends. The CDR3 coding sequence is TGTGCCAGCAGTTCCCCGACGAGGGCCTCCTACAATGAGCAGTTCTTC. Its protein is CASSSPTRASYNEQFF.

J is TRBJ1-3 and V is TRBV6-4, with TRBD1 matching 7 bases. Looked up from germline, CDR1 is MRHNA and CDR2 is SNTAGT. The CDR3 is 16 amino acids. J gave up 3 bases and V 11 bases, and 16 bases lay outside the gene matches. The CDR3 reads CALGTEEKSIGNTIYF. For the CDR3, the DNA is TGTGCCCTGGGGACAGAGGAAAAAAGTATTGGAAACACCATATATTTT.